Listed below are T cell receptor beta chains from one sample, sequenced in a study of Tregs in tolerant kidney transplant recipients. Measured with immunoSEQ multiplex PCR; TCRdb has only the in-frame clones, and not every one. The sample carries 70,000 to 95,000 clones, less than 95% recorded once. The source was Tregs from blood, collected before the transplant. Every receptor here comes from a human donor who received a combined kidney and bone marrow transplant. The CDR3 runs from the conserved cysteine through the conserved F or W. A D gene is named only where the DNA matches it firmly. Part of the rows lack a size; the others show once, few, many or a class for expanded clones.

J: TRBJ2-7; V: TRBV6-6; length: 14; size: .; D: TRBD2; DNA: TGTGCCAGCAAATCTAGCGGGAGCTCCCACGAGCAGTACTTC; CDR3: CASKSSGSSHEQYF
J: TRBJ2-1; V: TRBV11-1; length: 11; size: .; D: .; DNA: TGTGCCAGCAGCTTAGTTACAGAGCAGTTCTTC; CDR3: CASSLVTEQFF
J: TRBJ2-6; V: TRBV6-6; length: 13; size: once; D: .; DNA: TGTGCCAGCAAATGGCCCGGGGCCAACGTCCTGACTTTC; CDR3: CASKWPGANVLTF
J: TRBJ2-3; V: TRBV5-1; length: 15; size: .; D: .; DNA: TGCGCCAGCAGCTCACTGGGAGTTGGGACAGATACGCAGTATTTT; CDR3: CASSSLGVGTDTQYF
J: TRBJ2-7; V: TRBV4-2; length: 18; size: .; D: .; DNA: TGTGCCAGCAGCCAAGACCTCGGGGGTTCTACGGTACTCTACGAGCAGTACTTC; CDR3: CASSQDLGGSTVLYEQYF
J: TRBJ1-1; V: TRBV28; length: 13; size: .; D: .; DNA: TGTGCCAGCGGCAGGGGCTGGAACACTGAAGCTTTCTTT; CDR3: CASGRGWNTEAFF
J: TRBJ2-6; V: TRBV18; length: 20; size: .; D: .; DNA: TGTGCCAGCTCACCACCGCAAGGACACCCAAGCCCCTCTGGGGCCAACGTCCTGACTTTC; CDR3: CASSPPQGHPSPSGANVLTF
J: TRBJ1-2; V: TRBV4-2; length: 14; size: .; D: .; DNA: TGTGCCAGCAGCCAAGATGGAGGGATGAATGGCTACACCTTC; CDR3: CASSQDGGMNGYTF
J: TRBJ1-1; V: TRBV2; length: 15; size: .; D: TRBD1; DNA: TGTGCCAGCAGCCTACAGGGGACGGGGGCCACTGAAGCTTTCTTT; CDR3: CASSLQGTGATEAFF
J: TRBJ2-5; V: TRBV10-1; length: 13; size: once; D: .; DNA: TGCGCCAGCAGTGAGTCGGGACTGGGGACCCAGTACTTC; CDR3: CASSESGLGTQYF
J: TRBJ2-3; V: TRBV30; length: 13; size: .; D: .; DNA: TGTGCCTGGAGTAGCGGGAGCACAGATACGCAGTATTTT; CDR3: CAWSSGSTDTQYF
J: TRBJ2-7; V: TRBV21-1; length: 15; size: .; D: .; DNA: TGTGCCAGCAGCAAAGGTAGCGGGAGGGCCGAGGAGCAGTACTTC; CDR3: CASSKGSGRAEEQYF
J: TRBJ1-6; V: TRBV10-3; length: 13; size: .; D: .; DNA: TGTGCCATCAGTGATTCTGAGACAGCACCCCTCCACTTT; CDR3: CAISDSETAPLHF
J: TRBJ2-3; V: TRBV18; length: 15; size: .; D: .; DNA: TGTGCCGGCTCACCAAGAACTAGTTTTACAGATACGCAGTATTTT; CDR3: CAGSPRTSFTDTQYF
J: TRBJ2-1; V: TRBV2; length: 14; size: .; D: .; DNA: TGTGCCAGCATAGGTGGAGGGGGGAGAGGGGAGCAGTTCTTC; CDR3: CASIGGGGRGEQFF
J: TRBJ2-3; V: TRBV9; length: 19; size: .; D: TRBD2; DNA: TGTGCCAGCAGCCCGGGACTAGCGGGAATTTCTAAGTTGCGTGATACGCAGTATTTT; CDR3: CASSPGLAGISKLRDTQYF
J: TRBJ2-7; V: TRBV15; length: 13; size: .; D: .; DNA: TGTGCCACCAGCAGAGACCGTTCCTACGAGCAGTACTTC; CDR3: CATSRDRSYEQYF